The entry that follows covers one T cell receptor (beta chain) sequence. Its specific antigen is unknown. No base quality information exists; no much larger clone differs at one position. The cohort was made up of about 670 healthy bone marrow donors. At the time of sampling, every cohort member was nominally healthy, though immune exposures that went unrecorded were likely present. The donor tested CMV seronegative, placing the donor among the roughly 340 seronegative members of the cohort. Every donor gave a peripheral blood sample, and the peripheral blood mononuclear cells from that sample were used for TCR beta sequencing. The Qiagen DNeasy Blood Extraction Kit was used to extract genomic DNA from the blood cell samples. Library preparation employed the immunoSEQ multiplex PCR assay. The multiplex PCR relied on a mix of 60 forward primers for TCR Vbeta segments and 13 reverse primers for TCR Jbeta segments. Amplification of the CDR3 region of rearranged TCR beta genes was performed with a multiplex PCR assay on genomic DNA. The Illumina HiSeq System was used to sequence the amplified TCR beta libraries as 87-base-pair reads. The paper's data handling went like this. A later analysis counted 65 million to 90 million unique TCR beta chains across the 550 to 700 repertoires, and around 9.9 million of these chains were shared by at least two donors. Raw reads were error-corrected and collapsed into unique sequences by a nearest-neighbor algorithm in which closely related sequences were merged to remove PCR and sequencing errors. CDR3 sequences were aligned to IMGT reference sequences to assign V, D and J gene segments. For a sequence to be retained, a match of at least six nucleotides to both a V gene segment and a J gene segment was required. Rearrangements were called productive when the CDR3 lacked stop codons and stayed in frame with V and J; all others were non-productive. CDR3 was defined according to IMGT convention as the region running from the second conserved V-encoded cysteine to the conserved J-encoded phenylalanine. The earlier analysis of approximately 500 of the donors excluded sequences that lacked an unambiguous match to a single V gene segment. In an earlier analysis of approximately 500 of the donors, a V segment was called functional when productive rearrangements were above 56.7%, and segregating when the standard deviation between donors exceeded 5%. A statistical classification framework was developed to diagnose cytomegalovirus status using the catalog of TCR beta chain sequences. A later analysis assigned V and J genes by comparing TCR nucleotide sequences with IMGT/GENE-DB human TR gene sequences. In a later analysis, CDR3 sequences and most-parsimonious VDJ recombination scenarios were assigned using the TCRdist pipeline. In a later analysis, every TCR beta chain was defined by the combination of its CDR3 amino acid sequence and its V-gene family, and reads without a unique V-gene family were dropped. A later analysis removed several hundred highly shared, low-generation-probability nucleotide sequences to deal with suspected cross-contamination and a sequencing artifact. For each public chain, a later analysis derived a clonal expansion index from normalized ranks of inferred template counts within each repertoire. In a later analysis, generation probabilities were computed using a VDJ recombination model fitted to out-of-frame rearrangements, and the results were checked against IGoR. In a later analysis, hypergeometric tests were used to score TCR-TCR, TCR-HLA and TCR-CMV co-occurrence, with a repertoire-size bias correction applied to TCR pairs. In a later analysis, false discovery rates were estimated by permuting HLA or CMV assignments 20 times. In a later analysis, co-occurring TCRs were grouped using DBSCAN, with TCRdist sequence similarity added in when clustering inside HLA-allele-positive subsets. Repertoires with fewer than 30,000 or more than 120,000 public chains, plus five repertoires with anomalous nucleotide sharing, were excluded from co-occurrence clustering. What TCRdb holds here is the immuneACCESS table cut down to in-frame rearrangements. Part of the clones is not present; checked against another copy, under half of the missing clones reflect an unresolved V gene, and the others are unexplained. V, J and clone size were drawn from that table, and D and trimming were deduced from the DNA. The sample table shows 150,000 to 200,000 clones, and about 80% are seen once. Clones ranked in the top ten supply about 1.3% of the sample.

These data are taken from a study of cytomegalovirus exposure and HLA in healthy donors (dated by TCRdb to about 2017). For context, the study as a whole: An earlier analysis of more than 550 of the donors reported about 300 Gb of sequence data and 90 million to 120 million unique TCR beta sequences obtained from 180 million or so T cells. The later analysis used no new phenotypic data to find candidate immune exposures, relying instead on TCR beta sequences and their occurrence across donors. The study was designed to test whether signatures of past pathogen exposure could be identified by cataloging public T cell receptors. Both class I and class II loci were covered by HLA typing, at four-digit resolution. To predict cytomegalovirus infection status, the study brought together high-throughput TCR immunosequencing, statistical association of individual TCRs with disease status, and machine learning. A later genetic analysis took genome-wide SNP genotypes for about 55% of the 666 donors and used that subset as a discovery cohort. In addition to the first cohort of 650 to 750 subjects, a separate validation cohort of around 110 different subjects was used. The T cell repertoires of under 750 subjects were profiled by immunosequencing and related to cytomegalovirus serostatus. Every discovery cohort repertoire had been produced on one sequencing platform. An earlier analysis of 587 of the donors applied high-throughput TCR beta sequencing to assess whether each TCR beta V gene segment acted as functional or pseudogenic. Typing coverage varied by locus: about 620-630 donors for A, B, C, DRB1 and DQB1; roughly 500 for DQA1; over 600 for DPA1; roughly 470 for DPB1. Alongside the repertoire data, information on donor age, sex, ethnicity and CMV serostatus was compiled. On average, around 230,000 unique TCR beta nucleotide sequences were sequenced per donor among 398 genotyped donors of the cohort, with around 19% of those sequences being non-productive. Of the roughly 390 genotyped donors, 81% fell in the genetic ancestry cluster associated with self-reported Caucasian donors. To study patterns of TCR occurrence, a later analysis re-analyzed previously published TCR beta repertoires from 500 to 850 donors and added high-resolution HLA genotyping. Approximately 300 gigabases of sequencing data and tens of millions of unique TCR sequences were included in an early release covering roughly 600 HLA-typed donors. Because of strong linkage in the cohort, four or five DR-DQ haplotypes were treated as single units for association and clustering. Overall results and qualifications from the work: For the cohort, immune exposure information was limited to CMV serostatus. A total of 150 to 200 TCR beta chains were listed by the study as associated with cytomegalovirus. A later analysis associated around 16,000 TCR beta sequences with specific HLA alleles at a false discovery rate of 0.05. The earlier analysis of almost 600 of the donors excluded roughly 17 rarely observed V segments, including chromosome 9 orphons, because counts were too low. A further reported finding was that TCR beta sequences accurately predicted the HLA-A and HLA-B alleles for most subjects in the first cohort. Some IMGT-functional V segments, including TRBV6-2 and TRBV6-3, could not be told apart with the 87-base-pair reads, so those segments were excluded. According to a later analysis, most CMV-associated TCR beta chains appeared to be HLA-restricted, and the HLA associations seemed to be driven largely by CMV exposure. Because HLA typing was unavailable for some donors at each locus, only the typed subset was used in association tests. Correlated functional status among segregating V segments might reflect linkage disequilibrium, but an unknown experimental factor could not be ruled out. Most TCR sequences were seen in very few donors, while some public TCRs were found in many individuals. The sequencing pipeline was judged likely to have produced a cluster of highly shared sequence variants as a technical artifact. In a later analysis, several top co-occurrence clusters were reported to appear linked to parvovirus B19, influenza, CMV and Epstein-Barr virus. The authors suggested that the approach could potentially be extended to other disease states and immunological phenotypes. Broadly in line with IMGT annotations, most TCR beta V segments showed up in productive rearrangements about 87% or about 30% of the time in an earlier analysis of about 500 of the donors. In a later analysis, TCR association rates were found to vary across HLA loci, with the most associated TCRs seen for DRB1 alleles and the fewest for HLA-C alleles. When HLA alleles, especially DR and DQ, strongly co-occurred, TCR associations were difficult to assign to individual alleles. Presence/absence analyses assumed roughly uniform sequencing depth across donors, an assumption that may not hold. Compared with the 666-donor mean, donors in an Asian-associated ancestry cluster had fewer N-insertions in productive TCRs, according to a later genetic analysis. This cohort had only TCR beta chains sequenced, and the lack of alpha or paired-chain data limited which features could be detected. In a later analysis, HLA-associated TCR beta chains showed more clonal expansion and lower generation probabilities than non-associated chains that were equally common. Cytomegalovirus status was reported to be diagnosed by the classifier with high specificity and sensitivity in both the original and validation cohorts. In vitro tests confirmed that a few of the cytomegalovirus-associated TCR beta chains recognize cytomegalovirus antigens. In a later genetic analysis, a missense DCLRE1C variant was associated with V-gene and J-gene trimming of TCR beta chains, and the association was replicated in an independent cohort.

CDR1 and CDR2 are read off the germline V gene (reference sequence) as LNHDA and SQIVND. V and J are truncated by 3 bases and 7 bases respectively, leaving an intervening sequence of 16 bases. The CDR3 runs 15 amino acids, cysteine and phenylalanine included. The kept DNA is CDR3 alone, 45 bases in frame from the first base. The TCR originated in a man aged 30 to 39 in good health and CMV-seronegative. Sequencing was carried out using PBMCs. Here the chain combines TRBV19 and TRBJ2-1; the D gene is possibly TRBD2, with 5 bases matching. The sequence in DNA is TGTGCCAGTAGTATGTTGTTCGGAGGCAGTAATGAGCAGTTCTTC. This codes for CASSMLFGGSNEQFF.